One sample yielded the 22 T cell receptor beta chains listed below, sequenced in a study of T cells in localized non-small cell lung cancer. The data were produced by immunoSEQ multiplex PCR, yet TCRdb's version contains in-frame clones alone and is incomplete. The table shows nearly 40,000 clones, with around 86% occurring only once. The input for sequencing was peripheral blood, taken before any cancer treatment. Receptors originate from a man aged 18 to 50 with stage I lung adenocarcinoma.

The genes are TRBV29-1 and TRBJ1-2; 9 positions agree with TRBD1. This CDR3 has 13 residues. Germline trimming cut 7 bases from V and 4 bases from J; bases unmatched to any gene: 7. Germline V CDR1 and CDR2: SQVTM, ANQGSEA. DNA for the CDR3: TGCAGCGCCGCGACAGGGGGGGTCTATGGCTACACCTTC. Translating gives CSAATGGVYGYTF.

The genes are TRBV19 and TRBJ2-1, with 7 positions matching TRBD1. Trimming took 7 bases from V and 4 from J; bases not matched to a gene: 7. Germline V gene lookup returns CDR1 LNHDA and CDR2 SQIVND (reference sequence). The CDR3 contains 14 residues. The CDR3 region has the DNA TGTGCCAGTAAAGCCGGGACAGTATACAATGAGCAGTTCTTC. Its translation: CASKAGTVYNEQFF.

This clone was counted once. The chain employs TRBV4-3 and TRBJ2-1; maybe TRBD1 (6 bases). CDR1 and CDR2 from the germline V gene are LGHNA and YSLEER. Trimming removed 1 base from V and 2 bases from J, with 15 bases in between. The CDR3 totals 17 residues. The chain's CDR3 is CASSQGVGAVTYNEQFF. DNA for the CDR3: TGCGCCAGCAGCCAAGGTGTGGGGGCAGTTACCTACAATGAGCAGTTCTTC.

This rearrangement joins TRBV7-8 to TRBJ1-6, with 9 bases that match TRBD1. The length of the CDR3 is 16 residues. Germline-derived CDR1 and CDR2 are SGHVS and FQNEAQ. J gave up 8 bases and V 5 bases, and 10 bases lay outside the gene matches. This CDR3 reads CASSRPLTGGDSPLHF. The DNA for the CDR3 is TGTGCCAGCAGCCGCCCATTGACAGGGGGAGATTCACCCCTCCACTTT.

This chain uses TRBV28 with TRBJ2-7, with 7 bases that match TRBD1. With 6 bases clipped from V and 3 bases from J, the junction kept 8 bases outside the gene matches. The CDR3 length is 14 residues. Looked up from germline, CDR1 is MDHEN and CDR2 is SYDVKM. For the CDR3, the DNA is TGTGCCAGCAGACACCCGGGACAGAACTACGAGCAGTACTTC. Its translation: CASRHPGQNYEQYF.

The DNA for the CDR3 is TGTGCCAGCAGCCCACCAGGACTAGCGGGGGCCTCTTCCTCCTACGAGCAGTACTTC. Its translation is CASSPPGLAGASSSYEQYF. The chain is built from TRBV5-6 and TRBJ2-7; 13 bases align to TRBD2. The germline CDR1 and CDR2 sequences are SGHDT and YYEEEE. The CDR3 spans 19 residues. V lost 4 bases to trimming and J lost 0 bases; unmatched junction nucleotides: 13.

The chain carries TRBV9 and TRBJ1-2; D gene uncertain. The V gene's germline CDR1 is SGDLS and CDR2 YYNGEE. With 0 bases removed from V and 3 bases from J, the gap between germline ends came to 12 bases. The CDR3 covers 15 residues. CDR3 in amino acids: CASSVGPQSDYGYTF. In DNA, the CDR3 is TGTGCCAGCAGCGTAGGGCCCCAATCTGACTATGGCTACACCTTC. The entire variable domain, with the rest obtained from reference TRBV9 and TRBJ1-2, is as follows: DSGVTQTPKHLITATGQRVTLRCSPRSGDLSVYWYQQSLDQGLQFLIQYYNGEERAKGNILERFSAQQFPDLHSELNLSSLELGDSALYFCASSVGPQSDYGYTFGSGTRLTVV.

The chain recombines TRBV4-1 with TRBJ1-3; D unresolved. Germline CDR1 is MGHRA and CDR2 is YSYEKL. V was cut by 7 bases and J by 0 bases, with 13 bases left in between. The CDR3 is 15 amino acids. In DNA, the CDR3 is TGCGCCAGCACCCCCATGGGCCTCTCTGGAAACACCATATATTTT. Its protein product is CASTPMGLSGNTIYF.

The rearrangement joins TRBV5-4 to TRBJ1-2; 10 positions match TRBD1. The CDR3 contains 15 residues. The junction had 7 bases not matched to a gene; V was cut back by 0 bases and J by 8 bases. CDR1 SGHNT and CDR2 YYREEE come from the germline V gene (reference sequence). The CDR3 is CASSLGRDRGKGYTF. CDR3 sequence (DNA): TGTGCCAGCAGCTTGGGTCGGGACAGGGGAAAAGGCTACACCTTC.

The V call is TRBV7-8, the J call TRBJ2-1; 15 nucleotides align to TRBD2. With 5 bases clipped from V and 8 bases from J, the junction kept 7 bases outside the gene matches. The CDR3 has 16 residues. Germline values: CDR1 SGHVS, CDR2 FQNEAQ. The CDR3 loop is CASSPGTSGGTHEQFF. The CDR3 DNA reads as TGTGCCAGCAGCCCCGGGACTAGCGGGGGGACGCATGAGCAGTTCTTC.

This chain connects TRBV5-6 to TRBJ2-2, with D unclear. The CDR3 is 15 amino acids. Germline CDR1 reads SGHDT; CDR2 reads YYEEEE. Trimming took 4 bases from V and 4 from J, leaving 14 bases between them. In DNA, the CDR3 is TGTGCCAGCAGCCCTTGGAGTTCACTCACCGGGGAGCTGTTTTTT. It codes for CASSPWSSLTGELFF.

The V call is TRBV5-5, the J call TRBJ1-1, with a weak D call TRBD1 (5 bases). Per the germline V gene, CDR1 is SGHKS and CDR2 is YYEKEE (reference sequence). This CDR3 region has 14 residues. Deletions cut 2 bases from V and 4 bases from J, with 12 bases between. Written as DNA, the CDR3 is TGTGCCAGCAGCTTTTTTCAGGGATTCACTGAAGCTTTCTTT. It translates to CASSFFQGFTEAFF.

V gene TRBV11-3 combines with J gene TRBJ2-1, with 16 bases identical to TRBD2. This CDR3 is 17 amino acids long. Trimming cost V 5 bases and J 3 bases; bases outside gene matches: 4. Germline V gene data show CDR1 as SGHNT and CDR2 as YENEEA. This CDR3 is CASSVGLAGGYYNEQFF. In DNA, the CDR3 is TGTGCCAGCAGCGTGGGACTAGCGGGGGGGTACTACAATGAGCAGTTCTTC.

This sequence joins TRBV5-6 and TRBJ1-6; D may be TRBD1 (5 bases). CDR3 length: 14 amino acids. The germline V and J ends were trimmed by 3 bases and 5 bases, with 9 bases remaining between them. The germline gives CDR1 SGHDT, CDR2 YYEEEE. The CDR3 loop is CASSWGRNNSPLHF. The CDR3 DNA follows: TGTGCCAGCAGCTGGGGACGGAATAATTCACCCCTCCACTTT.

V is TRBV21-1 and J is TRBJ2-3; no check of the table's D call, TRBD1, against the DNA was made. TRBV21-1 is tagged as a pseudogene. CDR3 size: 15 residues. In nucleotides, the CDR3 is TGTGCCAGCACCCTAAGGGGTAGTGGCACAGATACGCAGTATTTT. Protein: CASTLRGSGTDTQYF.

This clone was seen only a few times. The chain links TRBV4-3 to TRBJ2-2; tentatively, D is TRBD1 (6 bases). The V gene lost 0 bases and the J gene lost 7 bases, with 9 bases spanning the gap. The length of the CDR3 is 14 residues. Per the germline V gene, CDR1 is LGHNA and CDR2 is YSLEER. The CDR3 here is CASSQDRGIGELFF. In DNA form, the CDR3 reads TGCGCCAGCAGCCAAGACAGGGGCATCGGGGAGCTGTTTTTT.

V is TRBV19 and J is TRBJ1-2, with TRBD1 identical over 9 bases. V dropped 6 bases and J dropped 4; count of bases not matched to a gene: 9. Germline V gene lookup returns CDR1 LNHDA and CDR2 SQIVND (reference sequence). The length of the CDR3 is 15 residues. CDR3 amino acids: CASSLRTGEAYGYTF. The CDR3 nucleotides read TGTGCCAGTAGCTTACGGACAGGGGAAGCCTATGGCTACACCTTC.

V and J are TRBV6-7 and TRBJ1-5, with TRBD1 matching over 7 bases. TRBV6-7 is identified as an open reading frame with a role that is uncertain. The CDR3 totals 15 residues. J gave up 4 bases and V 0 bases, and 3 bases lay outside the gene matches. This CDR3 reads CASSYSGQLNQPQHF. DNA of the CDR3: TGTGCCAGCAGTTACTCGGGACAGTTAAATCAGCCCCAGCATTTT.

V is TRBV4-3 and J is TRBJ2-5; TRBD2 aligns across 11 bases. CDR1 LGHNA and CDR2 YSLEER come from the germline V gene. V gave up 4 bases and J gave up 0 bases; unmatched junction bases: 7. There are 17 residues in the CDR3. This chain's CDR3 is CASSPYLAGGNQETQYF. CDR3 nucleotides: TGCGCCAGCAGCCCCTACCTAGCGGGGGGAAACCAAGAGACCCAGTACTTC.

This rearrangement joins TRBV6-5 to TRBJ1-2, with TRBD1 matching over 9 bases. Germline values: CDR1 MNHEY, CDR2 SVGAGI. CDR3 length: 15 residues. The V and J ends lost 6 bases and 8 bases, in that order; junction bases with no gene match: 13. The CDR3 DNA reads TGTGCCAGCAGCCCACCCGGGACAGGGCGTAACGGCTACACCTTC. The encoded protein is CASSPPGTGRNGYTF.

The chain links TRBV30 to TRBJ1-4; 9 positions agree with TRBD1. The CDR3 is 13 amino acids. Germline CDR1 reads GTSNPN; CDR2 reads SVGIG (reference sequence). After removal of 5 bases from V and 7 bases from J, the junction contained 5 bases not matched to a gene. The CDR3 DNA is TGTGCCTGGTCCGGGACAGGGAGTGAAAAACTGTTTTTT. Its protein product is CAWSGTGSEKLFF.

This clone was picked up one time. The chain has TRBV4-3 and TRBJ1-5; no reliable D call. The CDR3 is made up of 15 amino acids. Trimming removed 1 base at V and 2 bases at J, with 9 bases between. CDR1 is LGHNA, CDR2 YSLEER, per germline. For the CDR3, the DNA is TGCGCCAGCAGCCAAGCCTCCGCAGGCAATCAGCCCCAGCATTTT. It translates to CASSQASAGNQPQHF.